Below are 6 T cell receptor beta chains sequenced from a single sample in a study of metastatic and nonmetastatic thyroid tumors. TCRdb ran MiXCR on the PCR reads. The sample gives over 10,000 clones, 27% of which show up once; about a fifth is in the top ten. Prior to thyroid surgery, none of the patients had received any treatment. Source material: tumor tissue. Receptors originate from a female donor with papillary thyroid cancer or a benign thyroid nodule (not recorded which). Some clones in this sample may be carry-over from other donors' samples.

In its sample, this clone was seen many times. The chain joins TRBV20-1 to TRBJ1-4; no definite D call. The V end was cut by 0 bases, the J end by 0 bases, with 8 bases between. The CDR3 consists of 15 residues. CDR1 is DFQATT, CDR2 SNEGSKA, per germline (reference sequence). Written as DNA, the CDR3 is TGCAGTGCTAGAGATTCCCGAGCAACTAATGAAAAACTGTTTTTT. This sequence encodes CSARDSRATNEKLFF.

This clone was detected many times. The chain employs TRBV12-3 or TRBV12-4 and TRBJ1-1; 10 nucleotides agree with TRBD1. J lost 3 bases, V lost 7 bases, and 8 bases had no gene match. The CDR3 is made up of 15 amino acids. The CDR3: CASTDRDRGYTEAFF. CDR3 bases: TGTGCCAGCACAGACCGGGACAGGGGTTACACTGAAGCTTTCTTT.

The chain recombines TRBV30 with TRBJ1-5, with unresolved D. This CDR3 comprises 15 residues. The V gene's germline CDR1 is GTSNPN and CDR2 SVGIG (reference sequence). The germline V and J ends were trimmed by 2 bases and 2 bases, with 13 bases remaining between them. As DNA, the CDR3 is TGTGCCTGGAGTAGGGCCGGGGTGGGCAATCAGCCCCAGCATTTT. Translated, it gives CAWSRAGVGNQPQHF.

Many counts were recorded for this clone. The CDR3 protein is CAWSTTVGQAFF. CDR3 bases: TGTGCCTGGAGTACTACAGTGGGGCAAGCTTTCTTT. The chain combines TRBV30 with TRBJ1-1; D perhaps matches TRBD1 (5 bases). Between the trimmed V and J ends, which lost 2 bases and 9 bases, there was a span of 13 bases. This CDR3 is 12 amino acids long. In germline, CDR1 is GTSNPN, CDR2 SVGIG (reference sequence).

This clone was found a few times. The V gene is TRBV28, the J gene TRBJ2-7; 7 bases are shared with TRBD1. Looked up from germline, CDR1 is MDHEN and CDR2 is SYDVKM. V was clipped by 5 bases and J by 4 bases; unmatched bases: 20. The CDR3 runs 18 residues. The chain's CDR3 is CASSPNLKGAGGMYEQYF. DNA for the CDR3: TGTGCCAGCAGTCCCAATTTAAAAGGGGCAGGGGGTATGTACGAGCAGTACTTC.

The chain employs TRBV27 and TRBJ2-7; 8 bases line up with TRBD1. This CDR3 spans 13 amino acids. Germline V gene data show CDR1 as MNHEY and CDR2 as SMNVEV (reference sequence). The ends lost 6 bases at V and 5 bases at J; junction bases unmatched: 6. The chain's CDR3 is CASRYGQGDEQYF. The CDR3 DNA sequence: TGTGCCAGCAGGTATGGACAGGGAGACGAGCAGTACTTC.